These 27 T cell receptor beta chains share one sample of origin, sequenced in a study of control samples from healthy donors and cancer patients. The method was immunoSEQ multiplex PCR; TCRdb's version includes in-frame clones alone and lacks a portion of them. The profile covers some 140,000 clones, with roughly 89% appearing a single time and approximately 7.5% taken by the ten largest. The sample was PBMCs. The receptors come from a man aged 50-59 years with head and neck cancer.

This chain uses TRBV14 with TRBJ2-2; the D gene could be TRBD1 or TRBD2 (6 bases each). V lost 6 bases, J lost 2 bases, and 13 bases lay in between. This CDR3 is 15 amino acids long. CDR1 SGHDN and CDR2 FVKESK come from the germline V gene. CDR3 residues: CASRPPGANTGELFF. The CDR3 coding sequence is TGTGCCAGCAGACCTCCGGGGGCTAACACCGGGGAGCTGTTTTTT.

The rearrangement links TRBV6-5 to TRBJ2-1; a weak D match, TRBD1 (5 bases). This CDR3 is 13 amino acids long. Trimming cost V 6 bases and J 3 bases, with 9 bases left between them. Germline CDR1 and CDR2: MNHEY and SVGAGI. CDR3 DNA sequence: TGTGCCAGCAGCTTCGACAGCTACAATGAGCAGTTCTTC. The encoded protein is CASSFDSYNEQFF.

The V gene is TRBV6-5, the J gene TRBJ2-1; TRBD1 might be the D (6 bases). Germline CDR1 is MNHEY and CDR2 is SVGAGI. V dropped 2 bases and J dropped 6 bases, with 11 bases sitting between them. This CDR3 spans 14 amino acids. CDR3 DNA: TGTGCCAGCAGTTACGCGGACAGACGCAATGAGCAGTTCTTC. It translates to CASSYADRRNEQFF.

The rearrangement uses TRBV2 and TRBJ2-1; 8 nucleotides agree with TRBD2. J was trimmed by 7 bases and V by 1 base; bases with no gene match: 9. Germline V gene lookup returns CDR1 SNHLY and CDR2 FYNNEI. The CDR3 is 16 residues long. The CDR3 bases are TGTGCCAGCAGTGAAGAGGGCGGGGGGAACCCAAATGAGCAGTTCTTC. It is translated as CASSEEGGGNPNEQFF.

The chain joins TRBV4-2 to TRBJ2-3; 8 nucleotides align to TRBD2. The germline V gene has CDR1 LGHNA and CDR2 YNFKEQ. This CDR3 region has 16 residues. V gave up 8 bases and J gave up 6 bases; unmatched junction bases: 16. The CDR3 spells CASRPGGRGAGDTQYF. The CDR3 region has the DNA TGTGCCAGCCGCCCGGGGGGGCGGGGGGCAGGGGATACGCAGTATTTT.

The chain carries TRBV24-1 and TRBJ2-3; D is unclear. Germline CDR1 reads KGHDR; CDR2 reads SFDVKD. CDR3 size: 13 residues. The ends were cut back, 5 bases at V and 5 bases at J, with 10 bases in the middle. In DNA, the CDR3 is TGTGCCACCAGTGCTCTTTGGGGAGATACGCAGTATTTT. It yields the protein CATSALWGDTQYF.

The genes are TRBV10-3 and TRBJ2-1, with a weak D call TRBD2 (5 bases). The V gene's germline CDR1 is ENHRY and CDR2 SYGVKD. V lost 9 bases, J lost 7 bases, and 10 bases lay in between. CDR3 size: 11 residues. CDR3 region: CAIHTGNEQFF. The CDR3, as DNA: TGTGCCATTCATACGGGGAATGAGCAGTTCTTC.

The rearrangement links TRBV7-2 to TRBJ2-2; the D is unclear. This CDR3 spans 14 amino acids. Trimming removed 3 bases from V and 6 bases from J, with 11 bases in between. Germline V gene lookup returns CDR1 SGHTA and CDR2 FQGNSA. Here the CDR3 DNA reads TGTGCCAGCAGCTTTAGCTATGGCGCCGGGGAGCTGTTTTTT. Its translation is CASSFSYGAGELFF.

The J gene is TRBJ2-1, the V gene TRBV2, with a weak D call TRBD2 (7 bases). The germline V and J ends were trimmed by 7 bases and 0 bases, with 10 bases remaining between them. CDR3 length: 14 residues. The germline V gene has CDR1 SNHLY and CDR2 FYNNEI. DNA of the CDR3: TGTGCCAGCACGGGGGGCAGCTCCTACAATGAGCAGTTCTTC. The encoded protein is CASTGGSSYNEQFF.

V usage is TRBV3-1 (or the pseudogene TRBV3-2) and J usage is TRBJ2-1; D is unclear. Germline CDR1 is LGHDT and CDR2 is YNNKEL (reference sequence). The CDR3 loop spans 13 amino acids. V was cut by 4 bases and J by 7 bases, with 11 bases left in between. CDR3 bases: TGTGCCAGCAGCCGGCAGGTGGGGAATGAGCAGTTCTTC. Amino acid sequence: CASSRQVGNEQFF.

The table lists this clone with a count of one. J is TRBJ2-2 and V is TRBV14, with 7 bases lining up with TRBD1. The V segment lost 1 base and the J segment 7 bases; nucleotides outside the gene matches: 9. The CDR3 runs 16 residues. CDR1 and CDR2 from the germline V gene are SGHDN and FVKESK. CDR3: CASSQGSRGWSGELFF. The CDR3, as DNA: TGTGCCAGCAGCCAAGGCTCCAGGGGGTGGAGCGGGGAGCTGTTTTTT.

DNA of the CDR3: TGTGCCTGGAGCTTGATGAGCTCCTACAATGAGCAGTTCTTC. Its translation: CAWSLMSSYNEQFF. The gene calls are TRBV30 and TRBJ2-1; D remains unclear. This CDR3 has 14 residues. V was clipped by 3 bases and J by 0 bases, with 9 bases between them. Germline CDR1 GTSNPN, CDR2 SVGIG (reference sequence).

This chain uses TRBV30 with TRBJ2-7; 9 bases fit TRBD2. Germline V gives CDR1 GTSNPN, CDR2 SVGIG (reference sequence). The CDR3 covers 13 residues. V lost 4 bases, J lost 8 bases, and 9 bases stayed unmatched. CDR3 sequence (DNA): TGTGCCTGGAAGGGGATAGCGGGGGTTCAGCAGTACTTC. It encodes CAWKGIAGVQQYF.

The table lists this clone with a count of one. J is TRBJ2-1 and V is TRBV28; the D is unclear. Looked up from germline, CDR1 is MDHEN and CDR2 is SYDVKM. The CDR3 sequence is 11 residues long. V lost 3 bases, J lost 10 bases, and 7 bases lay in between. This chain's CDR3 is CASSLVSEQFF. CDR3 sequence (DNA): TGTGCCAGCAGTTTGGTGTCCGAGCAGTTCTTC.

This chain connects TRBV28 to TRBJ1-1; TRBD1 matches at 7 bases. The V gene end was trimmed by 5 bases and the J gene end by 6 bases; junction bases not matched to a gene: 6. The CDR3 consists of 13 residues. CDR1 and CDR2 (germline): MDHEN, SYDVKM. The CDR3 sequence is CASSPRQGAEAFF. The CDR3 nucleotides are TGTGCCAGCAGTCCTCGACAGGGCGCTGAAGCTTTCTTT.

The V gene is TRBV19, the J gene TRBJ2-2; 7 bases are a match to TRBD2. Germline CDR1 reads LNHDA; CDR2 reads SQIVND (reference sequence). The CDR3 runs 13 residues. J lost 10 bases, V lost 10 bases, and 12 bases had no gene match. CDR3 loop: CATTSAGYEELFF. In DNA form, the CDR3 reads TGTGCCACTACGTCAGCGGGATATGAGGAGCTGTTTTTT.

The rearrangement links TRBV6-2 or TRBV6-3 to TRBJ2-3, with D tentatively TRBD2 (5 bases). There are 15 residues in the CDR3. CDR1 and CDR2 from the germline V gene are MNHEY and SVGEGT. V was shortened by 5 bases and J by 2 bases, with 14 bases between the two germline ends. The CDR3 spells CASSDWTGTTDTQYF. In DNA, the CDR3 is TGTGCCAGCAGTGACTGGACTGGCACCACAGATACGCAGTATTTT.

The chain joins TRBV10-1 to TRBJ2-7; TRBD1 matches 7 bases. The ends lost 5 bases at V and 6 bases at J; junction bases unmatched: 13. Germline loops: CDR1 WNHNN, CDR2 SYGVQD (reference sequence). The CDR3 consists of 15 residues. CDR3 loop: CASSPNYRGTGEQYF. The CDR3 DNA is TGCGCCAGCAGTCCGAACTACAGGGGTACGGGCGAGCAGTACTTC.

This clone was seen a few times. This chain links TRBV21-1 with TRBJ2-2. TRBV21-1 counts as a pseudogene. The CDR3 consists of 17 residues. In DNA form, the CDR3 reads TGTGCCAGCAGCAAAGTGGGTGAGGGCAGGGAAACCGGGGAGCTGTTTTTT. Translating gives CASSKVGEGRETGELFF.

The J gene is TRBJ1-3, the V gene TRBV19, with D possibly TRBD1 on 5 matching bases. There are 14 residues in the CDR3. Germline values: CDR1 LNHDA, CDR2 SQIVND (reference sequence). V gave up 5 bases and J gave up 4 bases, with 12 bases separating them. The CDR3 sequence: CASSRDLGGNTIYF. As DNA, the CDR3 is TGTGCCAGTAGTCGGGACCTCGGGGGAAACACCATATATTTT.

The chain joins TRBV6-8 to TRBJ2-7; D might be TRBD2 (6 bases). Trimming shortened V by 6 bases and J by 3 bases, and 18 bases separated the two germline ends. Germline loops: CDR1 MNHGY, CDR2 SAAAGT. The CDR3 is 15 residues long. The CDR3 coding sequence is TGTGCCAGCAGCCCCGGACTATTCGTCCGCTACGAGCAGTACTTC. This encodes CASSPGLFVRYEQYF.

This sequence joins TRBV7-8 and TRBJ2-7; 8 bases are a match to TRBD1. The CDR3 length is 18 residues. The V gene's germline CDR1 is SGHVS and CDR2 FQNEAQ. V dropped 3 bases and J dropped 2; count of bases not matched to a gene: 15. CDR3 sequence: CASSFLESDRANPYEQYF. Here the CDR3 DNA reads TGTGCCAGCAGCTTTTTGGAGTCGGACAGGGCCAATCCCTACGAGCAGTACTTC.

The V and J genes are TRBV3-1 (or the pseudogene TRBV3-2) and TRBJ2-1, with D tentatively TRBD2 (6 bases). Looked up from germline, CDR1 is LGHDT and CDR2 is YNNKEL (reference sequence). The CDR3 covers 13 residues. The V and J ends lost 4 bases and 10 bases respectively, with 14 bases between them. CDR3 residues: CASSPGGRNEQFF. Written as DNA, the CDR3 is TGTGCCAGCAGCCCAGGAGGGCGTAACGAGCAGTTCTTC.

Only a few counts were recorded for this clone. J is TRBJ1-2 and V is TRBV5-1; D uncertain. With 4 bases removed from V and 8 bases from J, the gap between germline ends came to 15 bases. This CDR3 contains 13 residues. CDR1 SGHRS and CDR2 YFSETQ come from the germline V gene. The CDR3 DNA is TGCGCCAGCAGCACCGGAGGTGCACGGGGCTACACCTTC. Translated: CASSTGGARGYTF.

This clone appeared a few times. The chain employs TRBV11-2 and TRBJ2-7; 8 bases are shared with TRBD1. This CDR3 contains 15 residues. The V gene end was trimmed by 5 bases and the J gene end by 4 bases; junction bases not matched to a gene: 10. Per the germline V gene, CDR1 is SGHAT and CDR2 is FQNNGV. CDR3 bases: TGTGCCAGCAGCCTCGGACAGGGAAGGTTGTACGAGCAGTACTTC. Residues: CASSLGQGRLYEQYF.

The chain uses TRBV14 and TRBJ1-2; D unresolved. The germline V gene has CDR1 SGHDN and CDR2 FVKESK. The CDR3 covers 12 residues. The V and J ends lost 4 bases and 5 bases respectively, with 8 bases between them. The CDR3 region has the DNA TGTGCCAGCAGCCGCGGTCGGTATGGCTACACCTTC. Its translation: CASSRGRYGYTF. The full variable domain, completed using reference TRBV14 and TRBJ1-2, is EAGVTQFPSHSVIEKGQTVTLRCDPISGHDNLYWYRRVMGKEIKFLLHFVKESKQDESGMPNNRFLAERTGGTYSTLKVQPAELEDSGVYFCASSRGRYGYTFGSGTRLTVV.

This clone was found once. The rearrangement links TRBV6-5 to TRBJ2-3; tentative D call: TRBD1 (6 bases). The V gene lost 7 bases and the J gene lost 0 bases, with 14 bases spanning the gap. In germline, CDR1 is MNHEY, CDR2 SVGAGI. This CDR3 region has 15 residues. The CDR3 sequence: CASMTGTSSTDTQYF. CDR3 in DNA: TGTGCCAGCATGACCGGGACAAGCAGCACAGATACGCAGTATTTT.